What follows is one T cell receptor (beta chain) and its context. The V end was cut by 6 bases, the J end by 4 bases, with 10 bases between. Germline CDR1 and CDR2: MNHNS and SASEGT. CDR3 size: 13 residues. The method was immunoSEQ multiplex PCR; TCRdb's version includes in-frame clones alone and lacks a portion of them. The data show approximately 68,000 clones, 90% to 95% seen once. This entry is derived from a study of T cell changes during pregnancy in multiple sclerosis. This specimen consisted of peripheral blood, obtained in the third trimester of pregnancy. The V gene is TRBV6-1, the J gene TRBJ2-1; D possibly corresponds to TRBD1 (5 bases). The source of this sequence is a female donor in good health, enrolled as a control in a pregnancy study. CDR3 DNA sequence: TGTGCCAGCAGAACCGACAGTTACAATGAGCAGTTCTTC. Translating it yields CASRTDSYNEQFF.